Below are 16 T cell receptor beta chains sequenced from a single sample in a study of molecular identifiers for immune sequencing clone quantification. TCRdb recomputed calls from the PCR reads with MiXCR, one row per CDR3 protein. The sample includes 490,000 or so distinct CDR3 sequences, around 23% seen only once; the top ten take just over 0.75%. Source material: naive CD8+ T cells from blood, with Jurkat cell RNA spiked in. Subset: FACS-sorted CD8+CD4-CCR7+CD45RA+ naive T cells. The source is a human donor in good health. Some libraries in this study had Jurkat cell RNA spiked in.

This clonotype was counted once. This sequence may be a read error, since a much larger clone differs from it by one base. J is TRBJ2-2 and V is TRBV7-9, with 13 bases lining up with TRBD2. This CDR3 region has 15 residues. Germline V gene data show CDR1 as SEHNR and CDR2 as FQNEAQ (reference sequence). The CDR3 sequence is CTSSLLAGGFEELFF. Written as DNA, the CDR3 is TGTACCAGCAGCTTACTAGCGGGAGGGTTCGAGGAGCTGTTTTTT.

This chain connects TRBV27 to TRBJ2-3, with TRBD1 matching over 9 bases. Germline CDR1 reads MNHEY; CDR2 reads SMNVEV (reference sequence). CDR3 length: 17 residues. Unmatched junction bases numbered 9, after V lost 4 bases and J lost 1 base. The CDR3, as DNA: TGTGCCAGCAGTTCGGGGACAGGGATCATACGCACAGATACGCAGTATTTT. Translated, it gives CASSSGTGIIRTDTQYF.

This clonotype came up many times. This chain joins TRBV4-2 and TRBJ2-7; perhaps TRBD2 as D (6 bases). The CDR3 extends over 14 amino acids. Germline V gene lookup returns CDR1 LGHNA and CDR2 YNFKEQ. Between the trimmed V and J ends, which lost 0 bases and 3 bases, there was a span of 9 bases. The CDR3 is CASSQELASYEQYF. The CDR3 region has the DNA TGTGCCAGCAGCCAAGAACTAGCTAGCTACGAGCAGTACTTC.

On this clonotype itself: Germline is not matched at one junction end, which may reflect a read error. The V call is TRBV6-2 or TRBV6-3, the J call TRBJ1-5; D perhaps matches TRBD1 (5 bases). Per the germline V gene, CDR1 is MNHEY and CDR2 is SVGEGT. The CDR3 extends over 13 amino acids. The DNA for the CDR3 is TGTGCCCGCAGTCCCCGGCAGGGCTGGTCCCCGCATTTT. Its translation is CARSPRQGWSPHF.

Notes on this clonotype: A much larger clone lies a single base off, so this may be a read error. The conserved phenylalanine or tryptophan normally closing the CDR3 is absent here, so this likely arose from a read error. The chain links TRBV12-3 or TRBV12-4 to TRBJ2-3; 13 nucleotides line up with TRBD2. J gave up 6 bases and V 4 bases, and 4 bases lay outside the gene matches. CDR3 size: 15 residues. The CDR3 loop is CASSYGTSGEDTQYL. CDR3 in DNA: TGTGCCAGCAGTTACGGGACTAGCGGGGAGGATACGCAGTATCTT.

As regards this clonotype: Mismatch with germline at one junction end may stem from a read error. The CDR3 here is CASSAGTGGFQPPHF. The CDR3 DNA reads as TGTGCCAGCAGCGCCGGGACAGGGGGCTTTCAGCCCCCGCATTTT. This sequence joins TRBV7-6 and TRBJ1-5, with TRBD1 matching over 12 bases. This CDR3 contains 15 residues. Germline CDR1 reads SGHVS; CDR2 reads FNYEAQ. Together with reference TRBV7-6 and TRBJ1-5, the CDR3 gives the full variable domain: GAGVSQSPRYKVTKRGQDVALRCDPISGHVSLYWYRQALGQGPEFLTYFNYEAQQDKSGLPNDRFSAERPEGSISTLTIQRTEQRDSAMYRCASSAGTGGFQPPHFGDGTRLSIL.

The chain is built from TRBV20-1 and TRBJ2-7, with 9 bases identical to TRBD2. The CDR3 is 16 amino acids. V was clipped by 2 bases and J by 3 bases; unmatched bases: 11. Germline lookup yields CDR1 DFQATT and CDR2 SNEGSKA (reference sequence). The CDR3, as DNA: TGCAGTGCTAGATATGATGGGCTAGCGGGACTCTACGAGCAGTACTTC. Its translation: CSARYDGLAGLYEQYF.

With respect to this clonotype: The missing conserved phenylalanine or tryptophan at the end of this CDR3 makes a read error likely. V is TRBV6-5 and J is TRBJ1-5; 7 bases match TRBD1. V lost 3 bases, J lost 6 bases, and 5 bases stayed unmatched. Germline-derived CDR1 and CDR2 are MNHEY and SVGAGI. The CDR3 is 14 amino acids. For the CDR3, the DNA is TGTGCCAGCAGTTATTCAGGGGGAGGTCAGCCCCAGCATCTT. Translation: CASSYSGGGQPQHL.

Many counts were recorded for this clonotype. The chain uses TRBV27 and TRBJ2-3; TRBD2 is a possible D gene (7 bases). Germline lookup yields CDR1 MNHEY and CDR2 SMNVEV (reference sequence). Trimming left V 5 bases short and J 2 bases short, with 17 bases between. The CDR3 extends over 16 amino acids. CDR3 in DNA: TGTGCCAGCAGTCCCGGGGGGCCGAGATCCACAGATACGCAGTATTTT. It encodes CASSPGGPRSTDTQYF.

About this clonotype itself: Germline and junction disagree at one end, which may indicate a read error. The J gene is TRBJ2-2, the V gene TRBV6-5, with a possible D match to TRBD2 (5 bases). CDR1 and CDR2 (germline): MNHEY, SVGAGI. This CDR3 comprises 15 residues. CDR3 amino acids: CASSQELGRTGKLFF. Written as DNA, the CDR3 is TGTGCCAGCAGCCAAGAGCTGGGTCGTACCGGGAAGCTGTTTTTT.

This chain joins TRBV6-1 and TRBJ2-7; D tentatively fits TRBD1 or TRBD2 (5 bases each). The CDR3 extends over 15 amino acids. Trimming took off 2 bases at V and 1 base at J, with 12 bases between the two ends. Germline V gene lookup returns CDR1 MNHNS and CDR2 SASEGT. The CDR3 region is CASSELGDGSYEQYF. CDR3 DNA sequence: TGTGCCAGCAGTGAATTGGGGGACGGGTCCTACGAGCAGTACTTC.

Comments on this clonotype: At one end, the junction sequence differs from germline, possibly due to a read error. The chain links TRBV10-2 to TRBJ2-7; 8 bases align to TRBD1. Germline V lookup: CDR1 WSHSY, CDR2 SAAADI. This CDR3 region has 14 residues. The CDR3 nucleotides are TGCGCCAGCAGTGGTGGGACAGGACCCTACAAGCAGTACTTC. Its translation is CASSGGTGPYKQYF.

At least ten counts were recorded for this clonotype. The V and J genes are TRBV29-1 and TRBJ2-7; 12 bases are a match to TRBD1. Germline V gene lookup returns CDR1 SQVTM and CDR2 ANQGSEA. This CDR3 contains 14 residues. Germline trimming cut 6 bases from V and 0 bases from J; bases unmatched to any gene: 3. This CDR3 is CSVRGQGASYEQYF. Here the CDR3 DNA reads TGCAGCGTACGGGGACAGGGGGCCTCCTACGAGCAGTACTTC.

The V and J genes are TRBV7-9 and TRBJ2-7; a possible D gene is TRBD1 (5 bases). There are 12 residues in the CDR3. Germline V lookup: CDR1 SEHNR, CDR2 FQNEAQ (reference sequence). V gave up 1 base and J gave up 11 bases, with 12 bases separating them. In nucleotides, the CDR3 is TGTGCCAGCAGCTTAGTACAGGAGCAGGAGTACTTC. It specifies CASSLVQEQEYF. The full variable domain, in which reference TRBV7-9 and TRBJ2-7 provide the parts outside the CDR3, is DTGVSQNPRHKITKRGQNVTFRCDPISEHNRLYWYRQTLGQGPEFLTYFQNEAQLEKSRLLSDRFSAERPKGSFSTLEIQRTEQGDSAMYLCASSLVQEQEYFGPGTRLTVT.

This clonotype was seen a few times. The genes are TRBV5-1 and TRBJ1-1; tentatively, D is TRBD1 (6 bases). V gave up 0 bases and J gave up 1 base, with 13 bases separating them. The CDR3 length is 16 residues. Germline assignment: CDR1 SGHRS and CDR2 YFSETQ. CDR3 nucleotides: TGCGCCAGCAGCTTGGTGCCGACAGGATCGAACACTGAAGCTTTCTTT. It encodes CASSLVPTGSNTEAFF.

Of note for this clonotype: This may stem from a read error, because a much larger clone lies one nucleotide away. The CDR3: CGVAGTDTQYF. The CDR3 DNA is TGCGGCGTTGCAGGCACAGATACGCAGTATTTT. The chain carries TRBV29-1 and TRBJ2-3; D is undetermined. Germline CDR1 reads SQVTM; CDR2 reads ANQGSEA. This CDR3 has 11 residues.